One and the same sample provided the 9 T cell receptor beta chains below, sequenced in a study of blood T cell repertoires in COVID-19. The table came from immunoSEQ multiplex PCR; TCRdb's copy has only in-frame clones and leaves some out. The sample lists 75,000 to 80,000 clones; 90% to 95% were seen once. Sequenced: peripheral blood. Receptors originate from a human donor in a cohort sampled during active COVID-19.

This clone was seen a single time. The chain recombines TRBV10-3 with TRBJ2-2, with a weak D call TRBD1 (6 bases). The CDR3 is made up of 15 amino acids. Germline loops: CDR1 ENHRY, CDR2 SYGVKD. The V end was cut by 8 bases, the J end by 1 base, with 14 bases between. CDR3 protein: CAILSGAGNTGELFF. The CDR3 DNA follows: TGTGCCATCTTATCAGGGGCTGGGAACACCGGGGAGCTGTTTTTT.

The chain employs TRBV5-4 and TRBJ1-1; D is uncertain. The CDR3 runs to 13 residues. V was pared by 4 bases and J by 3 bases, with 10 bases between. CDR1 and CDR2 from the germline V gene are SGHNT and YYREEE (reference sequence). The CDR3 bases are TGTGCCAGCAGCCCTGGGAGGGACACTGAAGCTTTCTTT. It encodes CASSPGRDTEAFF.

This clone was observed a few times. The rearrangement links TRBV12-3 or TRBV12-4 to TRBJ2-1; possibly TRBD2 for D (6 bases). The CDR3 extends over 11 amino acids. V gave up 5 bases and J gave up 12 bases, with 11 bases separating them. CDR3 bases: TGTGCCAGCAGTCGTGGGCGGGGGCAGTTCTTC. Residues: CASSRGRGQFF.

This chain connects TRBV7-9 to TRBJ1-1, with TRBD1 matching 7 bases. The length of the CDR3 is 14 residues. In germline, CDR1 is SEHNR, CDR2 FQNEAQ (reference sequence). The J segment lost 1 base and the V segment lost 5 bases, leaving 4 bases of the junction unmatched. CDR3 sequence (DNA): TGTGCCAGCAGCCAGGGACAGTCGAACACTGAAGCTTTCTTT. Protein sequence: CASSQGQSNTEAFF.

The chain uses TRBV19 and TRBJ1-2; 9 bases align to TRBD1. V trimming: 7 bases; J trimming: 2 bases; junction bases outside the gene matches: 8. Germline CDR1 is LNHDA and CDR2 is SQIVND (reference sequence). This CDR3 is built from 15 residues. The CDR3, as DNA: TGTGCCAGTACGGGACAGGGCTATTGGAACTATGGCTACACCTTC. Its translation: CASTGQGYWNYGYTF.

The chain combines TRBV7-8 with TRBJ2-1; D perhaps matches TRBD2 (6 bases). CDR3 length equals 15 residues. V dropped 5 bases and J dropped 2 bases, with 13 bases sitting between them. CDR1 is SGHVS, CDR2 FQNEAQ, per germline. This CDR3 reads CASSRETRAYNEQFF. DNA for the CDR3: TGTGCCAGCAGCCGAGAGACTAGGGCCTACAATGAGCAGTTCTTC.

The CDR3 DNA reads as TGTGCCAGCTCACCAGGGGCAACCTACGAGCAGTACTTC. Its protein product is CASSPGATYEQYF. The rearrangement joins TRBV18 to TRBJ2-7; weak D call: TRBD1 (5 bases). CDR1 is KGHSH, CDR2 LQKENI, per germline. The CDR3 runs to 13 residues. The V end lost 2 bases, the J end lost 2 bases, and 7 bases lay between the germline ends.

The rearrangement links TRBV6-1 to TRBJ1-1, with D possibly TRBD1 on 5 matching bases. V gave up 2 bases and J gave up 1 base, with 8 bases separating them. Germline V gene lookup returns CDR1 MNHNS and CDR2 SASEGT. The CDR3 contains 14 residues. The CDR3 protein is CASSEQGTNTEAFF. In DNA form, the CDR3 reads TGTGCCAGCAGTGAACAGGGAACGAACACTGAAGCTTTCTTT.

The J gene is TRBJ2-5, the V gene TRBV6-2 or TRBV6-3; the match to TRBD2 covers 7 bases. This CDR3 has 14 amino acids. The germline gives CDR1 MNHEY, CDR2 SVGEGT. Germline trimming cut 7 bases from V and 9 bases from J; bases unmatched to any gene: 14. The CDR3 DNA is TGTGCCAGCACCCCCTTAGCGGGTAATGAGGCCCAGTACTTC. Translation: CASTPLAGNEAQYF.